Listed here are 17 T cell receptor beta chains from one sample, sequenced in a study of HIV-infected children after antiretroviral therapy interruption. Unique molecular identifiers were included in an RNA-based 3' RACE TCR library. One entry per CDR3 protein results from TCRdb running MiXCR on the 3' RACE reads. The sample lists about 89,000 distinct CDR3 sequences; approximately 6.9% were seen once. Regarding treatment: PENTA 11 planned treatment interruption arm or continuous ART arm. The sequencing here drew on CD45RA+ CD4+ T cells from PBMCs, pooled from several time points, taken from a donor given antiretroviral therapy, either interrupted or continuous. Documented subset: naive CD4+ CD45RA+ CD45RO- T cells. The receptors here all came from a pool of human donors with HIV.

Ten or more counts support this clonotype. V usage is TRBV12-3 or TRBV12-4 and J usage is TRBJ2-2; D perhaps matches TRBD2 (6 bases). The V gene lost 8 bases and the J gene lost 6 bases, with 16 bases spanning the gap. The CDR3 contains 14 residues. DNA of the CDR3: TGTGCCAGCCAGGGAGGCATCTCTTCCGGGGAGCTGTTTTTT. Encoded protein: CASQGGISSGELFF.

This clonotype was recorded at least ten times. The genes are TRBV27 and TRBJ2-7; 10 bases fit TRBD2. CDR3 length: 14 amino acids. The trim removed 10 bases at V and 5 bases at J, leaving 11 bases unmatched. Germline CDR1 and CDR2: MNHEY and SMNVEV (reference sequence). CDR3 DNA: TGTGCCACCTCAACCGGGACTAGCGTGAACGAGCAGTACTTC. It translates to CATSTGTSVNEQYF.

This clonotype has ten or more counts. This sequence joins TRBV7-2 and TRBJ2-5, with 14 bases fitting TRBD2. The V segment lost 4 bases and the J segment 6 bases; nucleotides outside the gene matches: 10. This CDR3 is built from 17 residues. Germline loops: CDR1 SGHTA, CDR2 FQGNSA. CDR3 bases: TGTGCCAGCAGCTCCGGGACTAGCGGGGGCGTCACAAAGACCCAGTACTTC. Translating it yields CASSSGTSGGVTKTQYF.

This clonotype has a count of ten or more. The V gene is TRBV20-1, the J gene TRBJ2-7; D not resolved. The V and J ends lost 0 bases and 4 bases respectively, with 7 bases between them. This CDR3 is built from 12 residues. Germline CDR1 and CDR2: DFQATT and SNEGSKA (reference sequence). In DNA form, the CDR3 reads TGCAGTGCTAGAGATTCGAAATACGAGCAGTACTTC. Residues: CSARDSKYEQYF.

This clonotype was observed a handful of times. V and J are TRBV2 and TRBJ2-6; TRBD1 matches 8 bases. CDR3 size: 17 residues. Germline CDR1 and CDR2: SNHLY and FYNNEI. V was pared by 4 bases and J by 2 bases, with 7 bases of the junction left unmatched. The CDR3 DNA follows: TGTGCCAGCAGTGTCGGGACAGGAGGGCCTGGGGCCAACGTCCTGACTTTC. Its translation is CASSVGTGGPGANVLTF.

This clonotype was picked up a small number of times. One end of the junction does not line up with germline, which may come from a read error. The chain has TRBV14 and TRBJ2-1; 8 nucleotides match TRBD2. The V gene's germline CDR1 is SGHDN and CDR2 FVKESK. This CDR3 is built from 16 residues. The CDR3 sequence: CASRQGLASPYNEQFF. The CDR3 nucleotides are TGTGCCAGCAGACAAGGACTAGCAAGCCCCTACAATGAGCAGTTCTTC.

This clonotype was seen at least ten times. The V and J genes are TRBV5-4 and TRBJ2-7; D may correspond to TRBD1 or TRBD2 (5 bases each). CDR1 and CDR2 from the germline V gene are SGHNT and YYREEE (reference sequence). The V end lost 2 bases, the J end lost 4 bases, and 16 bases lay between the germline ends. This CDR3 contains 15 residues. Written as DNA, the CDR3 is TGTGCCAGCAGCTTTCCGGGACGGAACCTATACGAGCAGTACTTC. Protein: CASSFPGRNLYEQYF.

This clonotype turned up a few times. This chain uses TRBV15 with TRBJ2-3; D call uncertain. Trimming took 0 bases from V and 3 from J, leaving 7 bases between them. The CDR3 extends over 14 amino acids. Looked up from germline, CDR1 is LNHNV and CDR2 is YYDKDF (reference sequence). This CDR3 reads CATSRDIGTDTQYF. The CDR3 DNA reads TGTGCCACCAGCAGAGATATTGGGACAGATACGCAGTATTTT.

This clonotype came up a few times. V and J are TRBV20-1 and TRBJ2-7; 8 bases align to TRBD2. CDR3 size: 16 residues. The V gene's germline CDR1 is DFQATT and CDR2 SNEGSKA (reference sequence). With V trimmed by 1 base and J by 2 bases, 10 bases remained unmatched. The CDR3 loop is CSARGLDTSGPYEQYF. The DNA of the CDR3 is TGCAGTGCTAGAGGGCTTGATACTAGCGGCCCCTACGAGCAGTACTTC.

This clonotype was seen ten or more times. The genes are TRBV12-3 or TRBV12-4 and TRBJ2-3, with D perhaps matching TRBD1 (5 bases). The CDR3 loop spans 18 amino acids. The V gene lost 5 bases and the J gene lost 4 bases, with 25 bases spanning the gap. This CDR3 reads CASSPNDRSYLGSDTQYF. The CDR3 DNA reads as TGTGCCAGCAGTCCGAATGACAGAAGCTACTTAGGTTCAGATACGCAGTATTTT.

Ten or more counts support this clonotype. The V call is TRBV7-9, the J call TRBJ2-6; D remains ambiguous. Per the germline V gene, CDR1 is SEHNR and CDR2 is FQNEAQ (reference sequence). The CDR3 spans 13 residues. Trimming removed 1 base from V and 9 bases from J, with 7 bases in between. The CDR3 DNA follows: TGTGCCAGCAGCTTAGTACCCGGCAACGTCCTGACTTTC. This gives the protein CASSLVPGNVLTF.

This clonotype was observed many times. The chain uses TRBV12-3 or TRBV12-4 and TRBJ1-2; a possible D gene is TRBD1 (6 bases). The CDR3 is 15 amino acids. The V and J ends lost 6 bases and 4 bases respectively, with 18 bases between them. The CDR3 is CASSQRTTGFYGYTF. The CDR3 DNA reads as TGTGCCAGCAGCCAGAGAACGACAGGTTTCTATGGCTACACCTTC.

This clonotype was picked up many times. The V gene is TRBV12-3 or TRBV12-4, the J gene TRBJ1-1; 8 bases agree with TRBD1. V was clipped by 5 bases and J by 0 bases; unmatched bases: 14. The CDR3 runs 18 residues. The CDR3 here is CASSKATGASIMNTEAFF. The CDR3 nucleotides read TGTGCCAGCAGTAAGGCGACAGGGGCATCGATCATGAACACTGAAGCTTTCTTT.

This clonotype was seen many times. The chain has TRBV20-1 and TRBJ1-2; no firm D call. The V gene lost 0 bases and the J gene lost 1 base, with 9 bases spanning the gap. Germline CDR1 and CDR2: DFQATT and SNEGSKA (reference sequence). The CDR3 is 14 residues long. CDR3 coding DNA: TGCAGTGCTAGAGATCGTACAGTTAACTATGGCTACACCTTC. This encodes CSARDRTVNYGYTF.

By sample fraction, this clonotype is medium-sized (0.01 to 0.1%). Here the CDR3 DNA reads TGTGCCAGCAGCTGGACAGGGGGCGTCGGGTCCTACGAGCAGTACTTC. Its protein is CASSWTGGVGSYEQYF. This chain uses TRBV12-3 or TRBV12-4 with TRBJ2-7; 11 positions agree with TRBD1. The CDR3 is 16 amino acids. V shed 6 bases, J shed 1 base, and the junction held 8 bases outside the gene matches.

This clonotype was observed many times. The rearrangement joins TRBV9 to TRBJ2-7; D is uncertain. CDR3 size: 11 residues. Germline loops: CDR1 SGDLS, CDR2 YYNGEE. Trimming shortened V by 4 bases and J by 6 bases, and 8 bases separated the two germline ends. In DNA, the CDR3 is TGTGCCAGCAGCAGAAGGGTCGAGCAGTACTTC. Its protein is CASSRRVEQYF.

This clonotype showed up many times. This sequence joins TRBV5-6 and TRBJ2-1; 8 bases are a match to TRBD1. Trimming cost V 2 bases and J 6 bases; bases outside gene matches: 16. Germline V gene sequence: CDR1 SGHDT, CDR2 YYEEEE. This CDR3 is 18 amino acids long. CDR3: CASSFPSVSGQGPNEQFF. The CDR3, as DNA: TGTGCCAGCAGCTTCCCCTCCGTGAGCGGACAGGGTCCCAATGAGCAGTTCTTC.